Following are 20 T cell receptor beta chains from one sample sequenced in a study of blood T cells in healthy people across ages. Together with a sample-barcoded 5' primer, a J-beta primer mix was included in a second PCR lasting 7 to 11 cycles. TCRdb re-analysed the 5' RACE reads in MiXCR, keeping a single row per CDR3 protein. Of some 1.6 million distinct CDR3 sequences in the sample, approximately 32% were seen once. The material sequenced was blood. These receptors were taken from a woman aged 25 to 45 in good health.

At least ten counts were recorded for this clonotype. The rearrangement uses TRBV20-1 and TRBJ2-7; 7 bases match TRBD1. The trim removed 3 bases at V and 4 bases at J, leaving 3 bases unmatched. In germline, CDR1 is DFQATT, CDR2 SNEGSKA (reference sequence). There are 12 residues in the CDR3. CDR3: CSARDRTYEQYF. The CDR3 coding sequence is TGCAGTGCTAGGGACAGGACATACGAGCAGTACTTC.

V usage is TRBV6-1 and J usage is TRBJ1-2; D unresolved. The length of the CDR3 is 15 residues. Trimming pared 7 bases from V and 7 bases from J, leaving 22 bases between. CDR1 is MNHNS, CDR2 SASEGT, per germline. The CDR3 loop reads CASMVPGSNARGYTF. The CDR3 DNA is TGTGCCAGCATGGTACCGGGTTCCAACGCCCGTGGCTACACCTTC.

In the case of this clonotype: A much larger clone is a single base away; this may be a read error. The chain links TRBV5-1 to TRBJ1-2, with D possibly being TRBD1 (5 bases). CDR1 is SGHRS, CDR2 YFSETQ, per germline. This CDR3 spans 12 amino acids. This CDR3 reads CAISLTDYGYTF. Here the CDR3 DNA reads TGCGCCATCAGCTTGACAGATTATGGCTACACCTTC. Filled out from reference TRBV5-1 and TRBJ1-2, the complete variable domain reads KAGVTQTPRYLIKTRGQQVTLSCSPISGHRSVSWYQQTPGQGLQFLFEYFSETQRNKGNFPGRFSGRQFSNSRSEMNVSTLELGDSALYLCAISLTDYGYTFGSGTRLTVV.

In this sample, this clonotype turned up a few times. Here the CDR3 reads CASSLRTGKGFGYGYTF. The CDR3 DNA follows: TGTGCCAGCAGCTTACGGACAGGGAAGGGTTTTGGTTATGGCTACACCTTC. The chain couples TRBV7-2 to TRBJ1-2, with TRBD1 matching over 8 bases. The V and J ends lost 2 bases and 5 bases, in that order; junction bases with no gene match: 13. CDR3 length: 17 residues. CDR1 SGHTA and CDR2 FQGNSA come from the germline V gene. Full variable domain (remainder filled in from reference TRBV7-2 and TRBJ1-2): GAGVSQSPSNKVTEKGKDVELRCDPISGHTALYWYRQSLGQGLEFLIYFQGNSAPDKSGLPSDRFSAERTGGSVSTLTIQRTQQEDSAVYLCASSLRTGKGFGYGYTFGSGTRLTVV.

The rearrangement joins TRBV7-2 to TRBJ2-7; 8 bases map to TRBD1. The CDR3 loop spans 18 amino acids. V was pared by 2 bases and J by 6 bases, with 18 bases of the junction left unmatched. Looked up from germline, CDR1 is SGHTA and CDR2 is FQGNSA. This chain's CDR3 is CASSLNGATGDGLFEQYF. The CDR3 DNA reads as TGTGCCAGCAGCTTAAATGGGGCGACAGGGGACGGTCTTTTCGAGCAGTACTTC.

V is TRBV7-9 and J is TRBJ2-5, with unresolved D. The assigned J gene may be wrong: the sequence end matches TRBJ2-7 better. CDR3 length equals 13 residues. In germline, CDR1 is SEHNR, CDR2 FQNEAQ (reference sequence). The CDR3, as DNA: TGTGCCAGCAGCCAAAGAGCCGGGCGCGAGCAGTACTTC. As protein: CASSQRAGREQYF.

The rearrangement joins TRBV10-3 to TRBJ2-1; tentative D call: TRBD1 (6 bases). Trimming shortened V by 8 bases and J by 3 bases, and 8 bases separated the two germline ends. Germline CDR1 and CDR2: ENHRY and SYGVKD. The CDR3 has 12 residues. DNA for the CDR3: TGTGCCATCCGGACAGTCTACAATGAGCAGTTCTTC. Protein: CAIRTVYNEQFF.

This clonotype was picked up a small number of times. This sequence joins TRBV27 and TRBJ2-1; 11 bases agree with TRBD1. The CDR3 runs 14 residues. V trimming: 7 bases; J trimming: 5 bases; junction bases outside the gene matches: 4. CDR1 and CDR2 (germline): MNHEY, SMNVEV (reference sequence). CDR3 in DNA: TGTGCCAGCACCGGGACAGGGGGGAACAATGAGCAGTTCTTC. Residues: CASTGTGGNNEQFF.

Of note for this clonotype: Germline and junction disagree at one end, which may indicate a read error. The J gene is TRBJ1-2, the V gene TRBV11-1; tentative D call: TRBD1 (5 bases). This CDR3 is 13 amino acids long. Germline CDR1 and CDR2: SGHAT and FQDESV (reference sequence). CDR3 residues: CAGSLSGTPGYTF. The CDR3 region has the DNA TGTGCCGGCAGCTTATCCGGGACTCCTGGCTACACCTTC.

The J gene is TRBJ1-2, the V gene TRBV20-1, with 8 bases fitting TRBD1. The CDR3 extends over 15 amino acids. Trimming at V came to 3 bases and at J to 3 bases, leaving 9 bases not matched to a gene. Per germline, CDR1 DFQATT and CDR2 SNEGSKA (reference sequence). Here the CDR3 reads CSASSGQGVDYGYTF. The CDR3 DNA sequence: TGCAGTGCTAGCAGTGGACAGGGAGTGGACTATGGCTACACCTTC.

In this sample, this clonotype turned up a few times. The chain employs TRBV3-1 and TRBJ2-4; D is undetermined. CDR1 is LGHDT, CDR2 YNNKEL, per germline (reference sequence). Trimming stripped 0 bases from V and 10 bases from J, with 10 bases between. The CDR3 sequence is 13 residues long. The CDR3 DNA sequence: TGTGCCAGCAGCCAAGACCGTGGTCGGATTCAGTACTTC. Translated: CASSQDRGRIQYF.

The V call is TRBV7-2, the J call TRBJ1-2; D gene ambiguous. Germline V gene sequence: CDR1 SGHTA, CDR2 FQGNSA. The CDR3 has 15 residues. V was trimmed by 5 bases and J by 0 bases, leaving 13 bases between them. CDR3 protein: CASSPLAMANYGYTF. CDR3 DNA sequence: TGTGCCAGCAGCCCACTAGCGATGGCTAACTATGGCTACACCTTC. Combining the CDR3 with reference TRBV7-2 and TRBJ1-2 gives the whole variable domain GAGVSQSPSNKVTEKGKDVELRCDPISGHTALYWYRQSLGQGLEFLIYFQGNSAPDKSGLPSDRFSAERTGGSVSTLTIQRTQQEDSAVYLCASSPLAMANYGYTFGSGTRLTVV.

This clonotype was found once. The chain's CDR3 is CASKGQGPLYGNQPQHF. The DNA of the CDR3 is TGTGCCAGCAAGGGTCAGGGGCCCCTTTATGGCAATCAGCCCCAGCATTTT. The chain combines TRBV21-1 with TRBJ1-5; whether TRBD1, the table's D call, matches the DNA was not checked. TRBV21-1 is a pseudogene segment. CDR3 length: 17 amino acids.

Points on this clonotype: At one end the junction does not follow the germline gene, possibly because of a read error. The chain links TRBV6-6 to TRBJ2-7, with TRBD2 identical over 8 bases. Germline loops: CDR1 MNHNY, CDR2 SVGAGI (reference sequence). This CDR3 is 13 amino acids long. Written as DNA, the CDR3 is TGTACCAGCCAGGCCGGGGGGGCCTACGAGCAGTACTTC. It translates to CTSQAGGAYEQYF.

This clonotype was observed a handful of times. V and J are TRBV6-1 and TRBJ2-5; 7 nucleotides match TRBD2. V dropped 4 bases and J dropped 5; count of bases not matched to a gene: 7. Per germline, CDR1 MNHNS and CDR2 SASEGT. CDR3 length: 14 residues. The chain's CDR3 is CASSVERGPETQYF. CDR3 in DNA: TGTGCCAGCAGTGTGGAGCGGGGCCCGGAGACCCAGTACTTC.

V is TRBV20-1 and J is TRBJ2-7; D perhaps matches TRBD2 (6 bases). The ends were cut back, 0 bases at V and 2 bases at J, with 14 bases in the middle. The CDR3 loop spans 15 amino acids. Germline V gene lookup returns CDR1 DFQATT and CDR2 SNEGSKA (reference sequence). The CDR3 nucleotides read TGCAGTGCTAGAGATCCGCGGGGCCAGACCTACGAGCAGTACTTC. Encoded protein: CSARDPRGQTYEQYF.

The sample holds many counts of this clonotype. The V call is TRBV5-1, the J call TRBJ2-7; a weak D match, TRBD1 (6 bases). In germline, CDR1 is SGHRS, CDR2 YFSETQ. V was shortened by 4 bases and J by 1 base, with 24 bases between the two germline ends. CDR3 length: 18 amino acids. DNA of the CDR3: TGCGCCAGCAGCCGACTGGGACACCAGTTAGGGGTTTCCTACGAGCAGTACTTC. Amino acid sequence: CASSRLGHQLGVSYEQYF.

This chain joins TRBV20-1 and TRBJ2-5; maybe TRBD1 (5 bases). The CDR3 is 12 amino acids. Looked up from germline, CDR1 is DFQATT and CDR2 is SNEGSKA (reference sequence). Trimming pared 4 bases from V and 5 bases from J, leaving 11 bases between. Here the CDR3 DNA reads TGCAGTGCTACTCAGGGATTTGAGACCCAGTACTTC. This translates into CSATQGFETQYF.

This sequence joins TRBV4-1 and TRBJ2-7; 7 bases line up with TRBD1. The CDR3 totals 16 residues. V lost 4 bases to trimming and J lost 3 bases; unmatched junction nucleotides: 12. Germline loops: CDR1 MGHRA, CDR2 YSYEKL. This chain's CDR3 is CASSPQPGGYRYEQYF. CDR3 bases: TGCGCCAGCAGCCCCCAGCCAGGGGGATATCGCTACGAGCAGTACTTC.

This clonotype appeared a few times. The V call is TRBV13, the J call TRBJ2-1; D is undetermined. The CDR3 sequence is 16 residues long. The germline V gene encodes CDR1 PRHDT and CDR2 FYEKMQ (reference sequence). V lost 5 bases and J 0 bases, leaving 14 bases between the germline ends. The CDR3 DNA reads TGTGCCAGCAGCACAACCTACAGTAGCTCCTACAATGAGCAGTTCTTC. Translating gives CASSTTYSSSYNEQFF.